One and the same sample provided the 9 T cell receptor beta chains below, sequenced in a study of T cells in localized non-small cell lung cancer. Data came from immunoSEQ multiplex PCR; TCRdb stores just in-frame clones and leaves some out. The sample records over 8,500 clones, about 92% being singletons. The sample consisted of peripheral blood, taken before any cancer treatment. These receptors came from a woman aged 35 to 69 with stage I squamous cell lung carcinoma.

The J gene is TRBJ1-1, the V gene TRBV6-5; D remains unclear. Germline V gene sequence: CDR1 MNHEY, CDR2 SVGAGI. The CDR3 length is 14 residues. Between the trimmed V and J ends, which lost 6 bases and 1 base, there was a span of 12 bases. The CDR3 DNA reads as TGTGCCAGCAGACCACCGACGGCGAACACTGAAGCTTTCTTT. It encodes CASRPPTANTEAFF.

J is TRBJ1-6 and V is TRBV4-2; 11 bases line up with TRBD1. Germline V gene sequence: CDR1 LGHNA, CDR2 YNFKEQ. The trim removed 2 bases at V and 11 bases at J, leaving 5 bases unmatched. This CDR3 has 15 residues. CDR3 nucleotides: TGTGCCAGCAGCCAAATAGGGACAGGGGGGCCACCCCTCCACTTT. Protein: CASSQIGTGGPPLHF.

J is TRBJ2-5 and V is TRBV30; D is perhaps TRBD1 (5 bases). The CDR3 is 15 residues long. Trimming left V 3 bases short and J 2 bases short, with 16 bases between. The germline V gene encodes CDR1 GTSNPN and CDR2 SVGIG (reference sequence). Written as DNA, the CDR3 is TGTGCCTGGAGCCCCGGTCAGGGCCCGCAAGAGACCCAGTACTTC. Translating it yields CAWSPGQGPQETQYF.

This rearrangement joins TRBV13 to TRBJ2-1; D is unclear. The CDR3 is 17 amino acids. V was shortened by 1 base and J by 5 bases, with 18 bases between the two germline ends. Germline values: CDR1 PRHDT, CDR2 FYEKMQ (reference sequence). In nucleotides, the CDR3 is TGTGCCAGCAGCTTAGATGGACCGATGTTGGCCAACAATGAGCAGTTCTTC. Protein sequence: CASSLDGPMLANNEQFF.

This clone was recorded once. The chain links TRBV30 to TRBJ1-6; possible D gene TRBD1, 5 bases. CDR1 and CDR2 (germline): GTSNPN, SVGIG (reference sequence). V lost 2 bases, J lost 8 bases, and 25 bases lay in between. This CDR3 spans 18 amino acids. The CDR3 loop is CAWSLGTLLGRVDSPLHF. CDR3 coding DNA: TGTGCCTGGAGTTTAGGGACCCTCTTGGGCCGTGTGGATTCACCCCTCCACTTT.

CDR3: CASSLFMRDSEAFF. CDR3 sequence (DNA): TGTGCCAGCAGTTTATTCATGCGGGACTCTGAAGCTTTCTTT. The J gene is TRBJ1-1, the V gene TRBV27; D might be TRBD1 (5 bases). CDR3 size: 14 residues. Trimming removed 1 base from V and 6 bases from J, with 12 bases in between. Germline V gene lookup returns CDR1 MNHEY and CDR2 SMNVEV (reference sequence).

The chain has TRBV30 and TRBJ2-7; the match to TRBD1 covers 10 bases. V shed 7 bases and J 5 bases; nucleotides not matched to a gene: 8. The CDR3 contains 13 residues. From germline, CDR1 is GTSNPN and CDR2 SVGIG (reference sequence). CDR3 sequence reads: CAYRDRGFHEQYF. CDR3 nucleotide sequence: TGTGCCTATCGGGACAGGGGATTTCACGAGCAGTACTTC.

The rearrangement links TRBV9 to TRBJ2-6; a possible D gene is TRBD2 (5 bases). Trimming stripped 1 base from V and 0 bases from J, with 11 bases between. Germline V gene sequence: CDR1 SGDLS, CDR2 YYNGEE. The CDR3 extends over 17 amino acids. The CDR3 nucleotides read TGTGCCAGCAGCGTAAACGGGGAGCGCTCTGGGGCCAACGTCCTGACTTTC. It encodes CASSVNGERSGANVLTF.

In DNA form, the CDR3 reads TGTGCCAGTAGTATAGAGGGGAGTAATTCACCCCTCCACTTT. Translation gives CASSIEGSNSPLHF. This chain links TRBV19 with TRBJ1-6; D unresolved. V was shortened by 0 bases and J by 6 bases, with 6 bases between the two germline ends. The CDR3 is 14 residues long. Germline V lookup: CDR1 LNHDA, CDR2 SQIVND (reference sequence).